Below, 18 T cell receptor beta chains from the same sample are listed, as sequenced in a study of blood T cells in healthy people across ages. The use of a sample-barcoded 5' primer and a J-beta primer mix characterized a second PCR of about 6 to 12 cycles. From the 5' RACE reads, TCRdb called clonotypes with MiXCR, one entry per CDR3 protein. The sample records some 780,000 distinct CDR3 sequences, roughly three fifths being singletons. The sample was blood. All receptors come from a middle-aged man in good health.

The chain combines TRBV6-6 with TRBJ1-2; D perhaps matches TRBD1 (6 bases). Trimming shortened V by 5 bases and J by 0 bases, and 10 bases separated the two germline ends. This CDR3 has 14 residues. Germline loops: CDR1 MNHNY, CDR2 SVGAGI (reference sequence). The CDR3: CASSGDMSNYGYTF. The CDR3 DNA is TGTGCCAGCAGTGGGGACATGTCTAACTATGGCTACACCTTC.

This clonotype was counted once. The CDR3 DNA is TGTGCCAGCAGTGCATCCCCTAGCGGGGCAAACCATGGAGAGACCCAGTACTTC. It specifies CASSASPSGANHGETQYF. The chain is built from TRBV6-1 and TRBJ2-5; 9 bases fit TRBD2. The V and J ends lost 4 bases and 4 bases, in that order; junction bases with no gene match: 16. Germline-derived CDR1 and CDR2 are MNHNS and SASEGT. The CDR3 runs 18 residues.

The chain joins TRBV6-2 or TRBV6-3 to TRBJ1-4; D is ambiguous. The CDR3 runs 14 residues. Germline V gives CDR1 MNHEY, CDR2 SVGEGT. Trimming cost V 6 bases and J 0 bases, with 8 bases left between them. The CDR3 nucleotides are TGTGCCAGCAGACGAGATGCAACTAATGAAAAACTGTTTTTT. It codes for CASRRDATNEKLFF.

The chain links TRBV7-9 to TRBJ2-4, with D unresolved. The DNA end lines up better with TRBJ2-7; the J call may be wrong. The CDR3 has 12 residues. The germline V gene has CDR1 SEHNR and CDR2 FQNEAQ (reference sequence). The CDR3 spells CASAEIPYEQYF. The DNA of the CDR3 is TGTGCCTCGGCGGAAATCCCCTACGAGCAGTACTTC.

The rearrangement links TRBV7-9 to TRBJ2-5; 10 bases line up with TRBD2. The CDR3 loop spans 14 amino acids. Germline loops: CDR1 SEHNR, CDR2 FQNEAQ (reference sequence). The V and J ends lost 5 bases and 3 bases, in that order; junction bases with no gene match: 3. Here the CDR3 DNA reads TGTGCCAGCAGCCCTGGACTAGCGGAAGAGACCCAGTACTTC. This encodes CASSPGLAEETQYF.

This clonotype occurred a few times. This chain connects TRBV27 to TRBJ2-1, with 11 bases that match TRBD1. CDR1 and CDR2 (germline): MNHEY, SMNVEV (reference sequence). The length of the CDR3 is 15 residues. The V and J ends lost 5 bases and 7 bases, in that order; junction bases with no gene match: 7. CDR3 sequence reads: CASSPGTGGRNEQFF. CDR3 coding DNA: TGTGCCAGCAGTCCGGGGACAGGGGGACGGAATGAGCAGTTCTTC.

Turning to this clonotype: At one end the junction does not follow the germline gene, possibly because of a read error. The V gene is TRBV7-2, the J gene TRBJ2-6; 9 bases are shared with TRBD1. Germline values: CDR1 SGHTA, CDR2 FQGNSA. The CDR3 runs to 18 residues. The CDR3 sequence is CASSLRQGGLAGASVLTF. CDR3 sequence (DNA): TGTGCCAGCAGCTTAAGACAGGGGGGGCTCGCTGGGGCCAGCGTCCTGACTTTC. Full variable domain (outside the CDR3, taken from reference TRBV7-2 and TRBJ2-6): GAGVSQSPSNKVTEKGKDVELRCDPISGHTALYWYRQSLGQGLEFLIYFQGNSAPDKSGLPSDRFSAERTGGSVSTLTIQRTQQEDSAVYLCASSLRQGGLAGASVLTFGAGSRLTVL.

The V gene is TRBV7-9, the J gene TRBJ1-2; TRBD1 might be the D (6 bases). Germline V lookup: CDR1 SEHNR, CDR2 FQNEAQ (reference sequence). The CDR3 runs to 16 residues. V lost 5 bases and J lost 6, with 22 bases in between. The CDR3 sequence is CASSLAVGGANHGYTF. CDR3 nucleotides: TGTGCCAGCAGCCTCGCCGTGGGGGGCGCAAACCATGGCTACACCTTC.

This clonotype was observed a handful of times. DNA of the CDR3: TGTGCCAGCAGCTTAGTTCTGGGACTAGCGGGAGAGGTAGATACGCAGTATTTT. It is translated as CASSLVLGLAGEVDTQYF. This chain links TRBV7-2 with TRBJ2-3, with 14 bases lining up with TRBD2. J was trimmed by 5 bases and V by 1 base; bases with no gene match: 8. The length of the CDR3 is 18 residues. Germline loops: CDR1 SGHTA, CDR2 FQGNSA. The full variable domain, in which reference TRBV7-2 and TRBJ2-3 provide the parts outside the CDR3, is GAGVSQSPSNKVTEKGKDVELRCDPISGHTALYWYRQSLGQGLEFLIYFQGNSAPDKSGLPSDRFSAERTGGSVSTLTIQRTQQEDSAVYLCASSLVLGLAGEVDTQYFGPGTRLTVL.

V is TRBV11-2 and J is TRBJ1-2; D is perhaps TRBD1 (5 bases). V lost 5 bases and J lost 3, with 25 bases in between. CDR1 SGHAT and CDR2 FQNNGV come from the germline V gene. The CDR3 totals 18 residues. The CDR3 nucleotides read TGTGCCAGCAGCCCAATACCCAACCCCCTAGGGACTGACTATGGCTACACCTTC. It is translated as CASSPIPNPLGTDYGYTF.

In the case of this clonotype: This may arise from a read error, as a much more abundant clone is one base away. J is TRBJ2-1 and V is TRBV13; possibly TRBD1 or TRBD2 for D (5 bases each). The CDR3 length is 16 residues. The V end lost 7 bases, the J end lost 8 bases, and 24 bases lay between the germline ends. Per the germline V gene, CDR1 is PRHDT and CDR2 is FYEKMQ (reference sequence). CDR3 region: CASTERGGPRNDEQFF. Written as DNA, the CDR3 is TGTGCCAGCACCGAGAGGGGCGGGCCTCGGAACGATGAGCAGTTCTTC.

This clonotype was found a few times. The chain recombines TRBV5-1 with TRBJ2-3; 11 nucleotides line up with TRBD2. The length of the CDR3 is 14 residues. From germline, CDR1 is SGHRS and CDR2 YFSETQ. Losses at the gene ends were 7 bases for V and 3 bases for J; bases not matched to a gene: 4. As DNA, the CDR3 is TGCGCCAGCTCCGGGACTAGCGGAACAGATACGCAGTATTTT. Translating it yields CASSGTSGTDTQYF.

The CDR3 DNA follows: TGTGCCACCGCGATCACAGGGGGCGTCGGTACGCAGTATTTT. It translates to CATAITGGVGTQYF. The genes are TRBV24-1 and TRBJ2-3; the match to TRBD1 covers 9 bases. Per germline, CDR1 KGHDR and CDR2 SFDVKD. The CDR3 length is 14 residues. With V trimmed by 9 bases and J by 8 bases, 11 bases remained unmatched.

Here the CDR3 reads CASSQAGQLIGKLFF. The CDR3, as DNA: TGTGCCAGCAGCCAAGCTGGACAGTTGATTGGAAAACTGTTTTTT. The chain employs TRBV4-2 and TRBJ1-4, with D perhaps TRBD1 (6 bases). Germline V CDR1 and CDR2: LGHNA, YNFKEQ. This CDR3 has 15 residues. V gave up 1 base and J gave up 10 bases, with 16 bases separating them.

The rearrangement uses TRBV20-1 and TRBJ2-7, with 8 bases fitting TRBD1. V shed 4 bases and J 4 bases; nucleotides not matched to a gene: 3. Germline assignment: CDR1 DFQATT and CDR2 SNEGSKA (reference sequence). The CDR3 covers 12 residues. In nucleotides, the CDR3 is TGCAGTGCTACAACAGGGGGGTACGAGCAGTACTTC. Protein product: CSATTGGYEQYF.

The table lists this clonotype with a few counts. CDR3 in DNA: TGTGCCAGCAGCTTAACTATAGCGGGAGTCGCAGATACGCAGTATTTT. Encoded protein: CASSLTIAGVADTQYF. V and J are TRBV7-6 and TRBJ2-3, with 9 bases that match TRBD2. Germline-derived CDR1 and CDR2 are SGHVS and FNYEAQ. The ends lost 2 bases at V and 4 bases at J; junction bases unmatched: 7. The CDR3 length is 16 residues.

The CDR3 is CASSLGGAAIEAFF. The CDR3 bases are TGTGCCAGCAGCTTAGGGGGCGCGGCGATTGAAGCTTTCTTT. The gene calls are TRBV11-3 and TRBJ1-1; a possible D gene is TRBD1 (5 bases). This CDR3 spans 14 amino acids. Trimming took off 1 base at V and 7 bases at J, with 13 bases between the two ends. Germline V lookup: CDR1 SGHNT, CDR2 YENEEA.

This clonotype was seen more than once but under ten times. This chain joins TRBV5-5 and TRBJ1-1; unclear D gene. The CDR3 runs to 14 residues. Germline assignment: CDR1 SGHKS and CDR2 YYEKEE (reference sequence). Trimming took off 3 bases at V and 2 bases at J, with 11 bases between the two ends. The CDR3 protein is CASSSNTFNTEAFF. As DNA, the CDR3 is TGTGCCAGCAGCTCGAACACGTTTAACACTGAAGCTTTCTTT.